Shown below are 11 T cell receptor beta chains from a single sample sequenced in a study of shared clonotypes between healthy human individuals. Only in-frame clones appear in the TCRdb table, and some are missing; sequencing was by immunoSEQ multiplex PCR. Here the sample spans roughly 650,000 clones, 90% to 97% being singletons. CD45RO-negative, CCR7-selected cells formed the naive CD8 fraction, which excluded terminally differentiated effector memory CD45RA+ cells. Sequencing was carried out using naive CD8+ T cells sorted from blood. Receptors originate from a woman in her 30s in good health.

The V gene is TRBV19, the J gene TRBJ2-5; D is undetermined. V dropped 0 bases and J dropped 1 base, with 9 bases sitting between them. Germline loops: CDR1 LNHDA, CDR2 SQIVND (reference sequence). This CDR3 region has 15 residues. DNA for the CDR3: TGTGCCAGTAGTATAGAGCGGTCTTTCCAAGAGACCCAGTACTTC. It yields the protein CASSIERSFQETQYF.

CDR3 coding DNA: TGTGCCAGCTCTCTAACAGGGGGCCCTGGCAATGAGCAGTTCTTC. It yields the protein CASSLTGGPGNEQFF. The chain has TRBV6-1 and TRBJ2-1, with 9 bases lining up with TRBD1. This CDR3 contains 15 residues. The V and J ends lost 8 bases and 6 bases, in that order; junction bases with no gene match: 11. Germline V gene lookup returns CDR1 MNHNS and CDR2 SASEGT.

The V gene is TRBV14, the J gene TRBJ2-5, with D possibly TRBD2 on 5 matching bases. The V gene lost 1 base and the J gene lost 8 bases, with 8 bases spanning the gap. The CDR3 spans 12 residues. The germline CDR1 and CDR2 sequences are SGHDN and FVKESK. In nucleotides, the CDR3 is TGTGCCAGCAGCCAAGGGAGGTACACCCAGTACTTC. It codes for CASSQGRYTQYF.

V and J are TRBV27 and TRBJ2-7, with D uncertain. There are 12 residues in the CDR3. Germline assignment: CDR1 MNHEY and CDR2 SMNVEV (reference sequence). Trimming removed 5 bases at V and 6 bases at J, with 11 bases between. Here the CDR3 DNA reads TGTGCCAGCAGTGGTTTAGCTGGCGAGCAGTACTTC. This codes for CASSGLAGEQYF.

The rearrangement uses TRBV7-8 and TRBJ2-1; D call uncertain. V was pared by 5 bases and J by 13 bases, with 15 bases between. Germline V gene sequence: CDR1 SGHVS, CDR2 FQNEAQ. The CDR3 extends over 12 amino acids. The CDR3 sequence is CASSLPPPDQFF. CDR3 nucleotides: TGTGCCAGCAGCCTACCCCCCCCTGACCAGTTCTTC.

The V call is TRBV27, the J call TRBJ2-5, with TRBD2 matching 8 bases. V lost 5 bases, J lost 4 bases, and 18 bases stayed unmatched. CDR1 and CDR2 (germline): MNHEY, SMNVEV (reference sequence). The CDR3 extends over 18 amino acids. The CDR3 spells CASSRRGGPTRNRETQYF. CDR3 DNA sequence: TGTGCCAGCAGTCGACGGGGGGGGCCCACCAGAAATAGAGAGACCCAGTACTTC.

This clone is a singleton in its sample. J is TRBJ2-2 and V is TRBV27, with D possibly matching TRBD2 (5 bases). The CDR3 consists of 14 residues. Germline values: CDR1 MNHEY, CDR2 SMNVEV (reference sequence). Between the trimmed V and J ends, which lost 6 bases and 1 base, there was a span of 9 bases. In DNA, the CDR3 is TGTGCCAGCAGCCATGGACTGAACACCGGGGAGCTGTTTTTT. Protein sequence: CASSHGLNTGELFF.

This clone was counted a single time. This CDR3 is CASSLGAGTSGNTIYF. The CDR3 DNA follows: TGTGCCAGCAGCTTGGGAGCAGGGACATCTGGAAACACCATATATTTT. This chain links TRBV5-6 with TRBJ1-3; a weak D match, TRBD1 (6 bases). Germline V lookup: CDR1 SGHDT, CDR2 YYEEEE. The V end lost 0 bases, the J end lost 1 base, and 11 bases lay between the germline ends. There are 16 residues in the CDR3.

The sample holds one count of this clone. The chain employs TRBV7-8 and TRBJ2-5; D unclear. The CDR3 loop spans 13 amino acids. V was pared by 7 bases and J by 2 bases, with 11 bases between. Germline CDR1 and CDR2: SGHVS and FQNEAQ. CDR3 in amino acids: CASITPHQETQYF. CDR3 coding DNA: TGTGCCAGCATTACACCTCATCAAGAGACCCAGTACTTC. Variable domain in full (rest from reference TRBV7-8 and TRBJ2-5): GAGVSQSPRYKVAKRGQDVALRCDPISGHVSLFWYQQALGQGPEFLTYFQNEAQLDKSGLPSDRFFAERPEGSVSTLKIQRTQQEDSAVYLCASITPHQETQYFGPGTRLLVL.

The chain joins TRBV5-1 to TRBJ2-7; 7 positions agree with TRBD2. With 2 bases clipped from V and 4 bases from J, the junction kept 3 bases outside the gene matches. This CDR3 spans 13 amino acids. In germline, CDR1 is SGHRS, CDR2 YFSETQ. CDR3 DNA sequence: TGCGCCAGCAGCTTTTGGGAGGGGTACGAGCAGTACTTC. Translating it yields CASSFWEGYEQYF. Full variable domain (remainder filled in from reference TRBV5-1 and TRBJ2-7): KAGVTQTPRYLIKTRGQQVTLSCSPISGHRSVSWYQQTPGQGLQFLFEYFSETQRNKGNFPGRFSGRQFSNSRSEMNVSTLELGDSALYLCASSFWEGYEQYFGPGTRLTVT.

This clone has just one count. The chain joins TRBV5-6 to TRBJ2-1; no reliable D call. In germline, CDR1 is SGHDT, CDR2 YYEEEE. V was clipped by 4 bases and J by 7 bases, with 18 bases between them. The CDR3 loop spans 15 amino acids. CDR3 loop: CASSGLSSMANEQFF. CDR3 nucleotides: TGTGCCAGCAGCGGCCTGAGTTCGATGGCTAATGAGCAGTTCTTC.